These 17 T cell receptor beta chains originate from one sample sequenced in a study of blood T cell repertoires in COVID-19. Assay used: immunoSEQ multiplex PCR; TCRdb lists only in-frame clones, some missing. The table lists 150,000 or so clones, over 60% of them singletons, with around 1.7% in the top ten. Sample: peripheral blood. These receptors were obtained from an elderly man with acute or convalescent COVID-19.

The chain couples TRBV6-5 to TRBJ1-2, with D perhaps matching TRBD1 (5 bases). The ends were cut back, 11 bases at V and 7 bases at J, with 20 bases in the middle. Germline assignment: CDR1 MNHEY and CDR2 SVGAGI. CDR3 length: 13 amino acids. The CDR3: CAVRQTSDFGYTF. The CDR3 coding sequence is TGTGCCGTTCGACAGACGTCGGATTTTGGCTACACCTTC.

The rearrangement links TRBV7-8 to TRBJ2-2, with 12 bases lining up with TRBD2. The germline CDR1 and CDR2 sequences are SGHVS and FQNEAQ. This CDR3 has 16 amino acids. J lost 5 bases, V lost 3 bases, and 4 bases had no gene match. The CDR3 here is CASSLLTSGGTGELFF. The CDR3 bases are TGTGCCAGCAGCTTGCTGACTAGCGGGGGAACCGGGGAGCTGTTTTTT.

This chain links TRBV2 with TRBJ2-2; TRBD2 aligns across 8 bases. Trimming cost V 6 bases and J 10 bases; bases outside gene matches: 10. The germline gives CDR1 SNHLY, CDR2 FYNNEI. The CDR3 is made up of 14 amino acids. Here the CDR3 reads CASSADQAGVELFF. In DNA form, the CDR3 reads TGTGCCAGCAGCGCCGACCAAGCGGGGGTGGAGCTGTTTTTT.

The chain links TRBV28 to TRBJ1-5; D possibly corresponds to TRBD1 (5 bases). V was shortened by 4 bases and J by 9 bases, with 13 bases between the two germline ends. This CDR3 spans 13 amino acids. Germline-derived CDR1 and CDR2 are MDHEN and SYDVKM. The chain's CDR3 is CASSSDTVVPQHF. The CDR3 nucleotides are TGTGCCAGCAGTTCGGACACCGTAGTGCCCCAGCATTTT.

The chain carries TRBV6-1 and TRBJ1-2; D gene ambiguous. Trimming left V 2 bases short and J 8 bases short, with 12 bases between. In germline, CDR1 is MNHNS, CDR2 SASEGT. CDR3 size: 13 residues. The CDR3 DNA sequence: TGTGCCAGCAGTGAAATTACCTCAGGAGGCTACACCTTC. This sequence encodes CASSEITSGGYTF.

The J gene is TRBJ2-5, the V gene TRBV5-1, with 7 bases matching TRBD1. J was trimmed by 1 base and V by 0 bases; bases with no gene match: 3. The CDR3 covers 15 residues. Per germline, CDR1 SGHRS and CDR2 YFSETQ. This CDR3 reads CASSLDGTAQETQYF. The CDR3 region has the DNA TGCGCCAGCAGCTTGGATGGGACAGCCCAAGAGACCCAGTACTTC.

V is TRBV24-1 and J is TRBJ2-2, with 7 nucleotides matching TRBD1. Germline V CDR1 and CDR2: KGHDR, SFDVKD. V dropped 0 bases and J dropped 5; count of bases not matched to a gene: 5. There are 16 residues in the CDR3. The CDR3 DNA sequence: TGTGCCACCAGTGATTTGCAGACAGGGCGGACCGGGGAGCTGTTTTTT. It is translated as CATSDLQTGRTGELFF.

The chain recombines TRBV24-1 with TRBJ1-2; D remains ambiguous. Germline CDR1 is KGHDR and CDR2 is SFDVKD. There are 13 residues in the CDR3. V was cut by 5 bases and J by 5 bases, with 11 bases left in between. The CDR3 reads CATSARAQYGYTF. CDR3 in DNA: TGTGCCACCAGTGCCCGTGCTCAGTATGGCTACACCTTC.

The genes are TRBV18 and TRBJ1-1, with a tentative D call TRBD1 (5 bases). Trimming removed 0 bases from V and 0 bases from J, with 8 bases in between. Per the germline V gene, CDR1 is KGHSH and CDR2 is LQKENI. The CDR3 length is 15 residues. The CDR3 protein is CASSPPVGVNTEAFF. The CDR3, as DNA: TGTGCCAGCTCACCACCCGTAGGGGTGAACACTGAAGCTTTCTTT.

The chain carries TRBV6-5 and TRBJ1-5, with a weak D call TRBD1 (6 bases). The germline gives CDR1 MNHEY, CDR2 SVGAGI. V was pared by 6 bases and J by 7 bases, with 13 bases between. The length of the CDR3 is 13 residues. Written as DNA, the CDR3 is TGTGCCAGCAGAACATCAGGGGACCAGCCCCAGCATTTT. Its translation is CASRTSGDQPQHF.

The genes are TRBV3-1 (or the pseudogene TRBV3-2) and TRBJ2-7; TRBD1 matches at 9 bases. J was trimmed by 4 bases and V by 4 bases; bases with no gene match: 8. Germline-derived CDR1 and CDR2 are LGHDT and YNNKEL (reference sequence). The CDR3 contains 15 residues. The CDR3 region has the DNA TGTGCCAGCAGCCGAGCGACAGGGGGTGCTTACGAGCAGTACTTC. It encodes CASSRATGGAYEQYF.

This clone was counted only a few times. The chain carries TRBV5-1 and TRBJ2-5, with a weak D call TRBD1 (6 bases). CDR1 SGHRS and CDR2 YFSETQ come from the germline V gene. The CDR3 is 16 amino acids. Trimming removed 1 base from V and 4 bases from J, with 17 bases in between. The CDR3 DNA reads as TGCGCCAGCAGCTTGAGGCGGCAGGGGTTTGGAGAGACCCAGTACTTC. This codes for CASSLRRQGFGETQYF. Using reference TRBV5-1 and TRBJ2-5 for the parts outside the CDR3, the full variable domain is KAGVTQTPRYLIKTRGQQVTLSCSPISGHRSVSWYQQTPGQGLQFLFEYFSETQRNKGNFPGRFSGRQFSNSRSEMNVSTLELGDSALYLCASSLRRQGFGETQYFGPGTRLLVL.

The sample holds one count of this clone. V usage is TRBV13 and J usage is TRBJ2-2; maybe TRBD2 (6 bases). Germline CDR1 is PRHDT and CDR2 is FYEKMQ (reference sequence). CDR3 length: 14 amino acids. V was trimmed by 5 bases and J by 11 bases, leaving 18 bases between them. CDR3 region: CASSTRTSGGELFF. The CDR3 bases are TGTGCCAGCAGCACCCGGACGTCCGGGGGAGAGCTGTTTTTT. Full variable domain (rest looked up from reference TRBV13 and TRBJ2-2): AAGVIQSPRHLIKEKRETATLKCYPIPRHDTVYWYQQGPGQDPQFLISFYEKMQSDKGSIPDRFSAQQFSDYHSELNMSSLELGDSALYFCASSTRTSGGELFFGEGSRLTVL.

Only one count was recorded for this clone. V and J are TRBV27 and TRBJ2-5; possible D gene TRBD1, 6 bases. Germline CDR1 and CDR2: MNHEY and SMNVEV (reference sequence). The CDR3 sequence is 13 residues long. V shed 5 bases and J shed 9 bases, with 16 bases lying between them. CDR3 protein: CASSPQGSGAQYF. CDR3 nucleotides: TGTGCCAGCAGTCCACAGGGTTCCGGGGCCCAGTACTTC.

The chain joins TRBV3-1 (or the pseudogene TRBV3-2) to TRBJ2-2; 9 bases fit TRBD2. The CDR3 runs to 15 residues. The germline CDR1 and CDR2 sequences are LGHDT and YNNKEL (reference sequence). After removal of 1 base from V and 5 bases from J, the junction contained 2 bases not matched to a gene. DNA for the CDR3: TGTGCCAGCAGCCAAGGACTAGCGGCGACCGGGGAGCTGTTTTTT. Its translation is CASSQGLAATGELFF.

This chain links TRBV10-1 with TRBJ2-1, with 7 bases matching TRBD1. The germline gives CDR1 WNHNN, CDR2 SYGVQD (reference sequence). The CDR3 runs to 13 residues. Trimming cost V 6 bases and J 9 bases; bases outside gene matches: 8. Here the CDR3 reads CASREKTGTEQFF. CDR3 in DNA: TGCGCCAGCAGAGAAAAGACAGGGACTGAGCAGTTCTTC.

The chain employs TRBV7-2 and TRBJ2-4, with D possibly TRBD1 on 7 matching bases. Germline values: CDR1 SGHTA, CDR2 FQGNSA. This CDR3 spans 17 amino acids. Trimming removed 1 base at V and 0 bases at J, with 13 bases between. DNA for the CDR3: TGTGCCAGCAGCTTAGTGGGGGGACAGCTAGCCAAAAACATTCAGTACTTC. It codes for CASSLVGGQLAKNIQYF.